This TCR beta chain was sequenced during a study of blood T cell repertoires in COVID-19. Generated by immunoSEQ multiplex PCR, the TCRdb table keeps only in-frame clones and is missing some. Of some 220,000 clones detected, roughly four fifths appear once; the ten largest clones hold 4.5% to 5.5%. Germline V lookup: CDR1 SEHNR, CDR2 FQNEAQ (reference sequence). V dropped 0 bases and J dropped 4; count of bases not matched to a gene: 1. CDR3 length: 14 amino acids. Material: peripheral blood. The V call is TRBV7-9, the J call TRBJ2-7, with TRBD2 matching 9 bases. This TCR was recovered from a woman in her sixties or seventies with COVID-19, enrolled during active disease. In DNA, the CDR3 is TGTGCCAGCAGCTTAGCCAGCGGGAGGTACGAGCAGTACTTC. Encoded protein: CASSLASGRYEQYF.